In its sample, the clone carrying this T cell receptor beta chain was seen once. The sample is drawn from a study of blood T cell repertoires in COVID-19. Clones were read by immunoSEQ multiplex PCR, and TCRdb kept only the in-frame ones, dropping some. Of 310,000 or so clones in the sample, more than 75% were seen once. The sequenced sample consisted of peripheral blood. This TCR came from a woman aged 25 to 45 who had recovered from COVID-19.

CDR3 in DNA: TGTGCCAGCAGCAAAGGCTCAAGCCCCACAGATACGCAGTATTTT. It specifies CASSKGSSPTDTQYF. V gene TRBV7-9 combines with J gene TRBJ2-3, with no clear D. Germline loops: CDR1 SEHNR, CDR2 FQNEAQ (reference sequence). This CDR3 comprises 15 residues. The V gene lost 5 bases and the J gene lost 2 bases, with 14 bases spanning the gap.